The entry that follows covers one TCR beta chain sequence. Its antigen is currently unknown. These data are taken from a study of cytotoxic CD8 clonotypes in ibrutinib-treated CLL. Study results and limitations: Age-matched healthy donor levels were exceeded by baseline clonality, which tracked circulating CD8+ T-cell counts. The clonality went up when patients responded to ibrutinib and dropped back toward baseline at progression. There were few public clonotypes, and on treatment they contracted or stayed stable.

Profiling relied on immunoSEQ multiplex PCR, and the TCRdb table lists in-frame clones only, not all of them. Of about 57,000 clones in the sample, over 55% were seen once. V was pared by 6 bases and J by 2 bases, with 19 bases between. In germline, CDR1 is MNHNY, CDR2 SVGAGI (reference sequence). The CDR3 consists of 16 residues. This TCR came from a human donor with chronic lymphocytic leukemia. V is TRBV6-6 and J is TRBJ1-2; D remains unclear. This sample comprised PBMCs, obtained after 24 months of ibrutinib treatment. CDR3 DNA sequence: TGTGCCAGCAGCCCCCGGGGAGAAGCTTCGAACTATGGCTACACCTTC. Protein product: CASSPRGEASNYGYTF.